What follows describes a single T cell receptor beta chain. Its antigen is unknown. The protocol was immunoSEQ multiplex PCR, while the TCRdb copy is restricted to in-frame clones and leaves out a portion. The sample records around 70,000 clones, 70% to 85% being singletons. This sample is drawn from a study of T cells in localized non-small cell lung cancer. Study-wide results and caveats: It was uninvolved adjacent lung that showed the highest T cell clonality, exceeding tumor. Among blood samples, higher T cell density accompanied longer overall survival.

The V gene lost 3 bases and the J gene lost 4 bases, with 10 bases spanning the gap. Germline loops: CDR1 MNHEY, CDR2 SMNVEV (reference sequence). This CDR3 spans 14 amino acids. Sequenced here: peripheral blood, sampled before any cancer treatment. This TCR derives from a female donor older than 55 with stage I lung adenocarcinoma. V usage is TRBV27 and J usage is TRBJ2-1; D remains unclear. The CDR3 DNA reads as TGTGCCAGCAGTTTTGTCTCCTCTTACAATGAGCAGTTCTTC. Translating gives CASSFVSSYNEQFF.